This T cell receptor (beta chain) was sequenced during a study of blood T cell repertoires in COVID-19. Only in-frame clones appear in the TCRdb table, and some are missing; sequencing was by immunoSEQ multiplex PCR. The table includes around 190,000 clones, roughly 76% detected once. CDR3 length equals 14 residues. V lost 8 bases to trimming and J lost 5 bases; unmatched junction nucleotides: 6. Germline-derived CDR1 and CDR2 are SNHLY and FYNNEI. The receptor was isolated from a woman aged 50 to 60 with active or convalescent COVID-19. Sequencing was carried out using peripheral blood. V is TRBV2 and J is TRBJ2-5, with TRBD2 matching 12 bases. CDR3 region: CASRTSGVLETQYF. In nucleotides, the CDR3 is TGTGCCAGCCGGACTAGCGGGGTATTGGAGACCCAGTACTTC. The entire variable domain, with the rest obtained from reference TRBV2 and TRBJ2-5, is as follows: EPEVTQTPSHQVTQMGQEVILRCVPISNHLYFYWYRQILGQKVEFLVSFYNNEISEKSEIFDDQFSVERPDGSNFTLKIRSTKLEDSAMYFCASRTSGVLETQYFGPGTRLLVL.